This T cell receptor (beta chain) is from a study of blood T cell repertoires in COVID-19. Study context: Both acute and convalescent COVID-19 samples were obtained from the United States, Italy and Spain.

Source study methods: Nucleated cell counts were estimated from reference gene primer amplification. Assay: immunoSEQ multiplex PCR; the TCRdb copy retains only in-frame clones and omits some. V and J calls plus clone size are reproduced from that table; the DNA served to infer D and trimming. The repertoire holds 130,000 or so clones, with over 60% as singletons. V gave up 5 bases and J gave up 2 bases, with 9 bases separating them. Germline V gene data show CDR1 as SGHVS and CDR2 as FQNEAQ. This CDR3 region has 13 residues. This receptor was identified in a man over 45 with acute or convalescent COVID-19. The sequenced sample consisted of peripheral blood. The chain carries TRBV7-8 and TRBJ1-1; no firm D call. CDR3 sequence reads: CASSHILNTEAFF. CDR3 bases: TGTGCCAGCAGCCACATACTAAACACTGAAGCTTTCTTT.